This TCR beta chain comes out of a study of cytomegalovirus exposure and HLA in healthy donors. Study-level information: An earlier analysis found roughly 110 million unique TCR beta sequences from around 180 million T cells. As released early, the data held about 85 million unique TCRs from HLA-typed donors. Study-wide results and limits: Earlier analysis found most TCR beta V segments productive about 87% or about 30% of the time. The authors enumerated some 160 TCR beta chains as linked to cytomegalovirus.

Germline CDR1 is SGHAT and CDR2 is FQNNGV. The CDR3 consists of 13 residues. Comments on this clone: The target antigen is unknown. A junction boundary mismatches the germline segment, possibly from a read error.

13 Jbeta primers and 60 Vbeta primers were used for the PCR. Assay: immunoSEQ multiplex PCR; the TCRdb copy retains only in-frame clones and omits some. The sample contains 100,000 to 120,000 clones, over 70% of which appear only once. The source material was PBMCs. This TCR was sampled from a woman in her thirties or forties in good health and CMV-seropositive. The chain recombines TRBV11-2 with TRBJ1-1; D uncertain. CDR3 coding DNA: TGTGTCAGCAGCTTCCAGTTGAACACTGAAGCTTTCTTT. Translation gives CVSSFQLNTEAFF.